Below are 4 T cell receptor beta chains sequenced from a single sample in a study of cytomegalovirus exposure and HLA in healthy donors. The PCR made use of 60 Vbeta and 13 Jbeta primers. Measured with immunoSEQ multiplex PCR; TCRdb has only the in-frame clones, and not every one. Of about 140,000 clones detected, roughly four fifths appear once; the ten largest clones hold around 1.5%. Source material: PBMCs. These receptors were obtained from a young man in good health and CMV-seropositive.

This chain joins TRBV28 and TRBJ1-2, with a possible D match to TRBD1 (6 bases). V lost 8 bases, J lost 3 bases, and 16 bases lay in between. CDR1 MDHEN and CDR2 SYDVKM come from the germline V gene. There are 14 residues in the CDR3. CDR3 residues: CASCHREAYYGYTF. CDR3 coding DNA: TGTGCCAGCTGCCACAGGGAAGCCTACTATGGCTACACCTTC.

This clone was recorded only once. V usage is TRBV7-2 and J usage is TRBJ2-6; tentative D call: TRBD1 (5 bases). The germline CDR1 and CDR2 sequences are SGHTA and FQGNSA. V was shortened by 3 bases and J by 0 bases, with 9 bases between the two germline ends. The CDR3 covers 16 residues. The CDR3 loop reads CASSFQGHSGANVLTF. In nucleotides, the CDR3 is TGTGCCAGCAGCTTCCAGGGCCACTCTGGGGCCAACGTCCTGACTTTC.

The rearrangement joins TRBV7-9 to TRBJ2-7; possibly TRBD1 for D (6 bases). Per germline, CDR1 SEHNR and CDR2 FQNEAQ (reference sequence). Trimming cost V 3 bases and J 3 bases, with 12 bases left between them. This CDR3 comprises 14 residues. The CDR3 DNA is TGTGCCAGCAGCTTTGGGGGACAAAGCTACGAGCAGTACTTC. Protein product: CASSFGGQSYEQYF.

This chain joins TRBV5-4 and TRBJ2-3, with 15 bases lining up with TRBD2. This CDR3 has 16 residues. Unmatched junction bases numbered 3, after V lost 3 bases and J lost 4 bases. The germline V gene has CDR1 SGHNT and CDR2 YYREEE (reference sequence). CDR3 coding DNA: TGTGCCAGCAGCTCGAGGACTAGCGGGGGGGCAGATACGCAGTATTTT. Translation: CASSSRTSGGADTQYF.